One sample yielded the 16 T cell receptor beta chains listed below, sequenced in a study of technical replicates of blood from a handful of donors (dated by TCRdb to between 2016 and 2019). Receptor amplification or capture employed the immunoSEQ multiplex PCR assay. Held by TCRdb, this immuneACCESS table contains in-frame sequences only and omits some clones. Under half of the omission traces to an unresolved V gene where checked; the cause of the rest is unknown. Counted in this sample were roughly 72,000 clones; just under 95% of them appeared once. The top ten hold more than 0.3% of the sample. Sequenced material: T cells isolated from PBMCs. The receptor source for this set is a human donor in good health.

The DNA of the CDR3 is TGTGCCAGCAGCGTAGGGCAGACCTACGAGCAGTACTTC. It codes for CASSVGQTYEQYF. The chain is built from TRBV9 and TRBJ2-7, with D unclear. The CDR3 loop spans 13 amino acids. Per the germline V gene, CDR1 is SGDLS and CDR2 is YYNGEE. V dropped 0 bases and J dropped 2 bases, with 6 bases sitting between them.

DNA of the CDR3: TGCGCCAGCAGCTTCCGACAGGGGGTGGATGGCTACACCTTC. The encoded protein is CASSFRQGVDGYTF. This chain links TRBV5-1 with TRBJ1-2; 9 positions match TRBD1. This CDR3 has 14 amino acids. From germline, CDR1 is SGHRS and CDR2 YFSETQ. V lost 2 bases and J lost 6; bases outside the gene matches: 5.

The V gene is TRBV7-2, the J gene TRBJ2-3, with a tentative D call TRBD2 (6 bases). V was trimmed by 4 bases and J by 0 bases, leaving 11 bases between them. The CDR3 runs 15 residues. Per germline, CDR1 SGHTA and CDR2 FQGNSA. The CDR3 nucleotides are TGTGCCAGCAGCTCGGCGGGAACTAGCACAGATACGCAGTATTTT. This sequence encodes CASSSAGTSTDTQYF.

CDR3 sequence: CASTRDRGGYTF. As DNA, the CDR3 is TGTGCCAGCACTAGGGACAGGGGTGGCTACACCTTC. V is TRBV6-6 and J is TRBJ1-2, with 10 bases that match TRBD1. The CDR3 contains 12 residues. The germline CDR1 and CDR2 sequences are MNHNY and SVGAGI (reference sequence). Trimming removed 7 bases from V and 7 bases from J; junction bases left unmatched: 3.

V gene TRBV9 combines with J gene TRBJ2-1; D may be TRBD2 (6 bases). The germline V and J ends were trimmed by 3 bases and 4 bases, with 26 bases remaining between them. This CDR3 is built from 19 residues. Germline lookup yields CDR1 SGDLS and CDR2 YYNGEE. CDR3 in amino acids: CASSGMAGWGPRSYNEQFF. CDR3 bases: TGTGCCAGCAGCGGCATGGCGGGGTGGGGCCCAAGATCATACAATGAGCAGTTCTTC.

This clone was seen only once. J is TRBJ1-1 and V is TRBV29-1; the match to TRBD1 covers 7 bases. This CDR3 contains 14 residues. Germline lookup yields CDR1 SQVTM and CDR2 ANQGSEA. V gave up 2 bases and J gave up 1 base; unmatched junction bases: 4. In DNA form, the CDR3 reads TGCAGCGTTGAAAAGGCAGGGGGGAACACTGAAGCTTTCTTT. As protein: CSVEKAGGNTEAFF.

V is TRBV20-1 and J is TRBJ1-1; D unresolved. The CDR3 loop spans 10 amino acids. Germline CDR1 is DFQATT and CDR2 is SNEGSKA (reference sequence). V was clipped by 7 bases and J by 4 bases, with 7 bases between them. The CDR3 coding sequence is TGCAGTGGAGAGGTCACTGAAGCTTTCTTT. It encodes CSGEVTEAFF.

The V call is TRBV7-6, the J call TRBJ2-1; 13 bases fit TRBD2. The V segment lost 5 bases and the J segment 2 bases; nucleotides outside the gene matches: 9. This CDR3 has 18 amino acids. Germline V lookup: CDR1 SGHVS, CDR2 FNYEAQ. The CDR3 nucleotides are TGTGCCAGCAGCCCTGGGACTAGCGGGAAGGAAGCCTACAATGAGCAGTTCTTC. Its protein product is CASSPGTSGKEAYNEQFF.

About this clone itself: The same CDR3 can be traced to other DNA sequences in this sample. The V gene is TRBV4-1, the J gene TRBJ2-5; 7 bases align to TRBD2. Looked up from germline, CDR1 is MGHRA and CDR2 is YSYEKL. V lost 6 bases, J lost 4 bases, and 5 bases stayed unmatched. CDR3 length: 13 residues. CDR3 DNA sequence: TGCGCCAGCAGTCCAGGGAGGGGAGAGACCCAGTACTTC. This encodes CASSPGRGETQYF.

This clone was seen only once. The chain uses TRBV5-4 and TRBJ1-4, with D perhaps TRBD1 (5 bases). CDR3 length equals 15 residues. Germline CDR1 is SGHNT and CDR2 is YYREEE (reference sequence). V was cut by 4 bases and J by 4 bases, with 14 bases left in between. This chain's CDR3 is CASSILGALNEKLFF. CDR3 nucleotides: TGTGCCAGCAGCATCTTAGGGGCACTTAATGAAAAACTGTTTTTT.

This sequence joins TRBV2 and TRBJ1-3; 7 bases fit TRBD1. The CDR3 extends over 13 amino acids. J lost 7 bases, V lost 9 bases, and 9 bases had no gene match. The V gene's germline CDR1 is SNHLY and CDR2 FYNNEI. CDR3 loop: CASNRGVENTIYF. The CDR3 nucleotides read TGTGCCAGTAACAGGGGCGTTGAGAACACCATATATTTT.

The chain is built from TRBV21-1 and TRBJ1-5; the table assigns TRBD1, which was not confirmed against the DNA. TRBV21-1 represents a pseudogene. CDR3 length: 19 residues. The DNA of the CDR3 is TGTGCCAGCAGCTCTGACAGGACAGTACGGGGATACAGAAATCAGCCCCAGCATTTT. It is translated as CASSSDRTVRGYRNQPQHF.

A remark on this clone: Relative to the germline gene, one junction end is altered; a read error may explain this. This chain uses TRBV11-3 with TRBJ2-4; 7 bases map to TRBD2. The CDR3 consists of 20 residues. Looked up from germline, CDR1 is SGHNT and CDR2 is YENEEA. CDR3 amino acids: CASSLDRWEGPFRAKNIQYF. As DNA, the CDR3 is TGTGCCAGCAGCCTAGATAGGTGGGAGGGCCCGTTCCGAGCCAAAAACATTCAGTACTTC.

The chain is built from TRBV15 and TRBJ2-1; D gene unclear. Germline CDR1 and CDR2: LNHNV and YYDKDF (reference sequence). The CDR3 totals 13 residues. The V end lost 5 bases, the J end lost 8 bases, and 13 bases lay between the germline ends. In DNA, the CDR3 is TGTGCCACCAGCCTAAGCCCTATCCATGAGCAGTTCTTC. Encoded protein: CATSLSPIHEQFF.

V usage is TRBV5-1 and J usage is TRBJ2-1, with D possibly matching TRBD2 (6 bases). Trimming shortened V by 0 bases and J by 2 bases, and 12 bases separated the two germline ends. The CDR3 has 16 residues. Germline V gene lookup returns CDR1 SGHRS and CDR2 YFSETQ. The CDR3 DNA reads TGCGCCAGCAGCTTGGGGAGGGAGGAGACCTACAATGAGCAGTTCTTC. Translating gives CASSLGREETYNEQFF.

This clone was observed once. The chain employs TRBV19 and TRBJ1-2; the D gene is possibly TRBD1 (6 bases). With 5 bases removed from V and 6 bases from J, the gap between germline ends came to 13 bases. The CDR3 loop spans 13 amino acids. Germline CDR1 and CDR2: LNHDA and SQIVND (reference sequence). CDR3 coding DNA: TGTGCCAGTAGTCCAGGGGACATCCATGGCTACACCTTC. It specifies CASSPGDIHGYTF.